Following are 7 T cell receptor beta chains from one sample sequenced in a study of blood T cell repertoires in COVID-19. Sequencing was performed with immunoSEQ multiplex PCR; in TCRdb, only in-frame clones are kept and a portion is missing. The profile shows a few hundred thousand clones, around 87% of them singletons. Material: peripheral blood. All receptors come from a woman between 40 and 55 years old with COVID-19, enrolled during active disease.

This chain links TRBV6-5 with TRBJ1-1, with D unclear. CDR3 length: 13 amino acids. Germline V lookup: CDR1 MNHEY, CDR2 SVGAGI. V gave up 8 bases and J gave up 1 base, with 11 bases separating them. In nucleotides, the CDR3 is TGTGCCAGCGAGTCTGGTAAGAACACTGAAGCTTTCTTT. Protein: CASESGKNTEAFF.

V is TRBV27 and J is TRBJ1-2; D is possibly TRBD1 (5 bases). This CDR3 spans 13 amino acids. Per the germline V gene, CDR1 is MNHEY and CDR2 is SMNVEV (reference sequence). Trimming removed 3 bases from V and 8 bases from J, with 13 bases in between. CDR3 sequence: CASSFSTGAGYTF. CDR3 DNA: TGTGCCAGCAGTTTTTCCACAGGTGCCGGCTACACCTTC.

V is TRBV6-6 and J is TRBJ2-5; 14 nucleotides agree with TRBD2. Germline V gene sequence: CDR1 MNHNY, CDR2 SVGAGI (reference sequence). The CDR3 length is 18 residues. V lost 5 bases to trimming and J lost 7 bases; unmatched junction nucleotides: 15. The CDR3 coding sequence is TGTGCCAGCAGTCCCGGGACTAGCGGGAGAAGAGGGGAAGGGACCCAGTACTTC. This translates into CASSPGTSGRRGEGTQYF.

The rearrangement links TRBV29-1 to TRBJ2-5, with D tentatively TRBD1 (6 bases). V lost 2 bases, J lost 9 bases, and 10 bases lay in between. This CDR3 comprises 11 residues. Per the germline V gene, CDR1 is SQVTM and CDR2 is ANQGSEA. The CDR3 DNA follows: TGCAGCGTTGAACACAGGGTGGCCCAGTACTTC. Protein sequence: CSVEHRVAQYF.

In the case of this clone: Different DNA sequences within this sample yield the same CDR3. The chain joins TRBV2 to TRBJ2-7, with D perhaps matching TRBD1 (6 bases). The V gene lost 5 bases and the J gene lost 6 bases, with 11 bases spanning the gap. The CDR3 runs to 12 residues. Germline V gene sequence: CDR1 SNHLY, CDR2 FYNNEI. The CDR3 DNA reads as TGTGCCAGCAGTCTACAGGGTTCCGAGCAGTACTTC. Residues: CASSLQGSEQYF.

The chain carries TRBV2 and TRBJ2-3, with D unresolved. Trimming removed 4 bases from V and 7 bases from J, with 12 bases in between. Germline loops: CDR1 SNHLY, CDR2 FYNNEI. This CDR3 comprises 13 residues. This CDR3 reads CASSGFGRNTQYF. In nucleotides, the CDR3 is TGTGCCAGCAGTGGTTTTGGCAGGAATACGCAGTATTTT.

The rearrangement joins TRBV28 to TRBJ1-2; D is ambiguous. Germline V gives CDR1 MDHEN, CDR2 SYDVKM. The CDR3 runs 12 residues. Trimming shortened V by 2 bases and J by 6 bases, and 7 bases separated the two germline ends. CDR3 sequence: CASSLTEDGYTF. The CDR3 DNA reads TGTGCCAGCAGTTTAACTGAAGATGGCTACACCTTC.